These 12 T cell receptor beta chains were all obtained from the same sample, sequenced in a study of metastatic and nonmetastatic thyroid tumors. There were no patients who had received any treatment before thyroid surgery. TCRdb reprocessed the PCR reads via MiXCR. The sample shows about 24,000 clones, about 23% of them seen only once. Input material: blood. The receptors were gathered from a male donor with papillary thyroid cancer or a benign thyroid nodule (not recorded which). Some clones in this sample may be carry-over from other donors' samples.

This clone showed up many times. The chain is built from TRBV28 and TRBJ2-6; 9 nucleotides match TRBD1. Germline CDR1 reads MDHEN; CDR2 reads SYDVKM. The CDR3 loop spans 16 amino acids. J lost 4 bases, V lost 2 bases, and 3 bases had no gene match. CDR3 in DNA: TGTGCCAGCAGTTTAGGGGACAGGGCAGGGGCCAACGTCCTGACTTTC. Translating it yields CASSLGDRAGANVLTF.

This clone appeared many times. This CDR3 is CASSFHDRGKSEKLFF. In DNA, the CDR3 is TGTGCCAGCAGTTTCCATGACAGGGGGAAGAGTGAAAAACTGTTTTTT. The gene calls are TRBV27 and TRBJ1-4; 9 nucleotides align to TRBD1. V was clipped by 3 bases and J by 7 bases; unmatched bases: 9. The germline V gene has CDR1 MNHEY and CDR2 SMNVEV (reference sequence). The CDR3 extends over 16 amino acids. Based on the CDR3 plus reference TRBV27 and TRBJ1-4, the full variable domain is EAQVTQNPRYLITVTGKKLTVTCSQNMNHEYMSWYRQDPGLGLRQIYYSMNVEVTDKGDVPEGYKVSRKEKRNFPLILESPSPNQTSLYFCASSFHDRGKSEKLFFGSGTQLSVL.

This clone was detected many times. This may be a read error, as it is one base from a much larger clone. Other DNA sequences in this specimen translate into the identical CDR3. The chain recombines TRBV28 with TRBJ2-1; the match to TRBD2 covers 9 bases. V gave up 5 bases and J gave up 4 bases; unmatched junction bases: 15. This CDR3 contains 18 residues. In germline, CDR1 is MDHEN, CDR2 SYDVKM. The CDR3 sequence: CASSRAGLTSGGYNEQFF. Written as DNA, the CDR3 is TGTGCCAGCAGTAGGGCAGGACTGACTAGCGGAGGATACAATGAGCAGTTCTTC.

This clone was picked up a small number of times. V is TRBV2 and J is TRBJ1-6; 8 nucleotides align to TRBD1. The V and J ends lost 2 bases and 11 bases, in that order; junction bases with no gene match: 8. The CDR3 covers 15 residues. Germline V gene lookup returns CDR1 SNHLY and CDR2 FYNNEI. CDR3 region: CASSESRGQVAPLHF. The CDR3 DNA reads as TGTGCCAGCAGTGAAAGCAGGGGGCAGGTTGCACCCCTCCACTTT.

The V gene is TRBV5-1, the J gene TRBJ2-3; 9 bases agree with TRBD1. The CDR3 has 14 residues. The V and J ends lost 6 bases and 4 bases, in that order; junction bases with no gene match: 6. The germline gives CDR1 SGHRS, CDR2 YFSETQ. CDR3 sequence: CASKGRTGADTQYF. CDR3 DNA sequence: TGCGCCAGCAAGGGCAGGACAGGGGCAGATACGCAGTATTTT.

This clone was recorded only once. V and J are TRBV30 and TRBJ2-3; D could derive from TRBD1 or TRBD2 (5 bases each). CDR1 and CDR2 (germline): GTSNPN, SVGIG (reference sequence). Trimming left V 3 bases short and J 1 base short, with 11 bases between. This CDR3 is 14 amino acids long. The CDR3 reads CAWSHQGRTDTQYF. The CDR3 DNA reads TGTGCCTGGAGCCATCAGGGACGCACAGATACGCAGTATTTT.

This clone was counted many times. V gene TRBV10-3 combines with J gene TRBJ1-5; D call uncertain. Per the germline V gene, CDR1 is ENHRY and CDR2 is SYGVKD. V was trimmed by 6 bases and J by 0 bases, leaving 6 bases between them. The CDR3 spans 13 residues. The CDR3 is CAIRSSSNQPQHF. CDR3 bases: TGTGCCATCAGGTCGAGTAGCAATCAGCCCCAGCATTTT.

The chain carries TRBV18 and TRBJ2-1; D is perhaps TRBD1 (6 bases). Germline values: CDR1 KGHSH, CDR2 LQKENI. Trimming pared 4 bases from V and 2 bases from J, leaving 15 bases between. CDR3 size: 16 residues. CDR3 DNA sequence: TGTGCCAGCTCACACACAGGGCGGGTAACCTACAATGAGCAGTTCTTC. It encodes CASSHTGRVTYNEQFF.

At least ten counts were recorded for this clone. Distinct nucleotide sequences in the sample also encode this CDR3. CDR3 sequence reads: CASSLTGTYTGELFF. CDR3 in DNA: TGTGCCAGCAGCTTAACGGGGACATACACCGGGGAGCTGTTTTTT. The V call is TRBV7-3, the J call TRBJ2-2; possibly TRBD1 for D (6 bases). The germline V and J ends were trimmed by 0 bases and 3 bases, with 8 bases remaining between them. Germline loops: CDR1 SGHTA, CDR2 FQGTGA. CDR3 length: 15 amino acids.

In this sample, this clone turned up many times. The chain recombines TRBV4-1 with TRBJ2-3, with 8 bases matching TRBD2. The ends lost 0 bases at V and 3 bases at J; junction bases unmatched: 5. The CDR3 extends over 16 amino acids. Germline CDR1 and CDR2: MGHRA and YSYEKL. DNA for the CDR3: TGCGCCAGCAGCCAAGATGGAGCGGGAGTTACAGATACGCAGTATTTT. Translating it yields CASSQDGAGVTDTQYF.

The chain couples TRBV2 to TRBJ1-1, with 9 nucleotides matching TRBD1. Germline V lookup: CDR1 SNHLY, CDR2 FYNNEI. V was pared by 5 bases and J by 3 bases, with 22 bases of the junction left unmatched. This CDR3 has 20 amino acids. This CDR3 is CASSPFGYKRTGERDTEAFF. DNA of the CDR3: TGTGCCAGCAGTCCATTTGGATATAAGCGGACAGGGGAGAGAGACACTGAAGCTTTCTTT. Variable domain in full (rest from reference TRBV2 and TRBJ1-1): EPEVTQTPSHQVTQMGQEVILRCVPISNHLYFYWYRQILGQKVEFLVSFYNNEISEKSEIFDDQFSVERPDGSNFTLKIRSTKLEDSAMYFCASSPFGYKRTGERDTEAFFGQGTRLTVV.

The V call is TRBV2, the J call TRBJ1-1; 9 nucleotides agree with TRBD1. From germline, CDR1 is SNHLY and CDR2 FYNNEI. CDR3 length: 14 amino acids. V lost 7 bases and J lost 4; bases outside the gene matches: 7. This CDR3 reads CASTTGTGFTEAFF. In DNA form, the CDR3 reads TGTGCCAGCACCACCGGGACAGGGTTCACTGAAGCTTTCTTT.